The 4 T cell receptor beta chains reported below all come from one sample, sequenced in a study of vaccination effects on CD4 cells after COVID-19. Sequencing was preceded by expansion of antigen-specific CD4+ T cells with viral peptide pools in the ViraFEST assay. Scientists isolated CD4+ T cells after a roughly ten-day culture period ended. Participants completed two doses of the BNT162b2 or mRNA-1273 vaccine. Libraries were prepared by immunoSEQ multiplex PCR; TCRdb keeps only in-frame clonotypes and omits some of them. Among roughly 46,000 clones listed, about four fifths were seen once. The antigens of these receptors remain unknown. The source material was CD4+ T cells from PBMCs cultured with HCoV-OC43 spike peptides, sampled after COVID-19 vaccination. Indicated subset: HCoV-OC43 spike overlapping peptide pool stimulation. The receptor source for this set is a human donor who received a COVID-19 vaccine.

This clone was picked up a small number of times. V gene TRBV18 combines with J gene TRBJ1-3; D not certain. Germline values: CDR1 KGHSH, CDR2 LQKENI. The CDR3 contains 16 residues. V gave up 1 base and J gave up 1 base, with 11 bases separating them. The CDR3 nucleotides read TGTGCCAGCTCACCACTCATTTCAGAGTCTGGAAACACCATATATTTT. It is translated as CASSPLISESGNTIYF. The complete variable domain, with remaining parts taken from reference TRBV18 and TRBJ1-3, reads NAGVMQNPRHLVRRRGQEARLRCSPMKGHSHVYWYRQLPEEGLKFMVYLQKENIIDESGMPKERFSAEFPKEGPSILRIQQVVRGDSAAYFCASSPLISESGNTIYFGEGSWLTVV.

The chain uses TRBV19 and TRBJ1-6; 9 bases are a match to TRBD1. V lost 4 bases to trimming and J lost 7 bases; unmatched junction nucleotides: 2. The CDR3 sequence is 14 residues long. Germline V gives CDR1 LNHDA, CDR2 SQIVND (reference sequence). CDR3 loop: CASSSGQGNSPLHF. CDR3 nucleotides: TGTGCCAGTAGTAGTGGACAGGGGAATTCACCCCTCCACTTT.

The chain uses TRBV4-1 and TRBJ2-7; 7 bases line up with TRBD1. J gave up 3 bases and V 2 bases, and 10 bases lay outside the gene matches. CDR1 and CDR2 from the germline V gene are MGHRA and YSYEKL. This CDR3 has 16 amino acids. The CDR3 sequence is CASSQPTGDKLYEQYF. The CDR3 coding sequence is TGCGCCAGCAGCCAACCCACAGGGGATAAACTCTACGAGCAGTACTTC.

The gene calls are TRBV6-1 and TRBJ1-3; possible D gene TRBD1, 5 bases. The germline V gene has CDR1 MNHNS and CDR2 SASEGT. This CDR3 region has 16 residues. The V end was cut by 3 bases, the J end by 0 bases, with 12 bases between. CDR3 amino acids: CASSDRGMSSGNTIYF. The CDR3, as DNA: TGTGCCAGCAGTGATAGGGGTATGAGCTCTGGAAACACCATATATTTT.